This TCR beta chain was observed in a study of cytomegalovirus exposure and HLA in healthy donors (dated by TCRdb to the late 2010s). Regarding the study in general: An earlier analysis of several hundred of the donors reported 276 Gb of sequence data and 117 million unique TCR beta sequences obtained from some 170 million T cells. Approximately 300 gigabases of sequencing data and approximately 92 million unique TCR sequences made up an early release that covered nearly 650 HLA-typed donors. The aim of the study was to test whether cataloging public T cell receptors could identify signatures of past pathogen exposure. The number of donors typed differed by locus, with 629-630 for A, B, C, DRB1 and DQB1, about 500 for DQA1, approximately 580 for DPA1, and about 450 for DPB1. All discovery cohort repertoires had been generated using a single sequencing platform. The study used immunosequencing to profile the T cell repertoires of around 600 subjects and linked those repertoires to cytomegalovirus serostatus. A later analysis re-analyzed previously published TCR beta repertoires from about 730 donors and added high-resolution HLA genotyping to study TCR occurrence patterns. Donor age, sex, ethnicity and CMV serostatus were compiled alongside the repertoire data. Among approximately 370 genotyped donors of the cohort, an average of about 220,000 unique TCR beta nucleotide sequences was sequenced per donor, of which about 19% were non-productive. The later analysis used no new phenotypic data to find candidate immune exposures, relying instead on TCR beta sequences and their occurrence across donors. To predict cytomegalovirus infection status, the study combined high-throughput TCR immunosequencing, statistical association of individual TCRs with disease status, and machine learning. Genome-wide SNP genotypes for about three fifths of the roughly 700 donors were used in a later genetic analysis, which treated that subset as a discovery cohort. HLA typing covered class I and class II loci at four-digit resolution. The genetic ancestry cluster associated with self-reported Caucasian donors included about 84% of the roughly 360 genotyped donors. To decide whether each TCR beta V gene segment behaved as functional or pseudogenic, an earlier analysis of some 570 of the donors relied on high-throughput TCR beta sequencing. About 5 DR-DQ haplotypes were handled as single units for association and clustering, since linkage in the cohort was strong. In addition to the first cohort of around 670 subjects, a separate validation cohort of approximately 130 different subjects was used.

The cohort consisted of some 670 healthy bone marrow donors. At the time of sampling, all cohort members were nominally healthy, though unrecorded immune exposures were likely present. The donor was CMV seropositive and was included in the group of 250 to 350 seropositive cohort members. Every donor gave a peripheral blood sample, and the peripheral blood mononuclear cells from that sample were used for TCR beta sequencing. The Qiagen DNeasy Blood Extraction Kit was used to extract genomic DNA from the blood cell samples. Turning to this clone: Its cognate antigen has yet to be identified. Per-base qualities were not stored, and no clone one base away is much larger.

The library was generated by the immunoSEQ multiplex PCR assay. The multiplex PCR relied on a mix of 60 forward primers for TCR Vbeta segments and 13 reverse primers for TCR Jbeta segments. A multiplex PCR assay on genomic DNA amplified the CDR3 region of rearranged TCR beta genes. Amplified TCR beta libraries were sequenced as 87-base-pair reads on the Illumina HiSeq System. The study's own analysis went as follows. A later analysis counted tens of millions of unique TCR beta chains across the 690 or so repertoires, and some 12 million of these chains were shared by at least two donors. Raw reads were error-corrected and collapsed into unique sequences by a nearest-neighbor algorithm in which closely related sequences were merged to remove PCR and sequencing errors. Alignment of CDR3 sequences to IMGT reference sequences was used to assign V, D and J gene segments. For a sequence to be retained, a match of at least six nucleotides was required to both a V gene segment and a J gene segment. A rearrangement was called productive if the CDR3 had no stop codons and remained in frame with V and J, and every other rearrangement was called non-productive. Following IMGT convention, CDR3 was defined as the stretch from the second conserved V-encoded cysteine to the conserved J-encoded phenylalanine. In an earlier analysis of just under 600 of the donors, sequences lacking an unambiguous match to a single V gene segment were excluded. In an earlier analysis of a few hundred of the donors, a V segment was called functional when productive rearrangements were above 56.7%, and segregating when the standard deviation between donors exceeded 5%. A statistical classification framework was developed to diagnose cytomegalovirus status using the catalog of TCR beta chain sequences. V and J gene assignment, in a later analysis, came from comparing TCR nucleotide sequences with IMGT/GENE-DB human TR gene sequences. A later analysis assigned CDR3 sequences and most-parsimonious VDJ recombination scenarios with the TCRdist pipeline. In a later analysis, every TCR beta chain was defined by the combination of its CDR3 amino acid sequence and its V-gene family, and reads without a unique V-gene family were dropped. A later analysis removed 550 to 700 highly shared, low-generation-probability nucleotide sequences to deal with suspected cross-contamination and a sequencing artifact. For each public chain, a later analysis derived a clonal expansion index from normalized ranks of inferred template counts within each repertoire. In a later analysis, generation probabilities were computed with a VDJ recombination model fitted to out-of-frame rearrangements, and the resulting probabilities were checked against IGoR. In a later analysis, hypergeometric tests were used to score TCR-TCR, TCR-HLA and TCR-CMV co-occurrence, with a repertoire-size bias correction applied to TCR pairs. To estimate false discovery rates, a later analysis permuted the HLA or CMV assignments 20 times. In a later analysis, co-occurring TCRs were grouped using DBSCAN, with TCRdist sequence similarity added in when clustering inside HLA-allele-positive subsets. Co-occurrence clustering excluded repertoires with fewer than 30,000 or more than 120,000 public chains, plus five with anomalous nucleotide sharing. Sourced from immuneACCESS, this table was stored by TCRdb with only in-frame sequences that have V and J called. A share of the clones is absent; for the studies checked, an unresolved V gene accounts for under half, and the remainder has no known explanation. V, J and clone size are taken as reported in that table, and D and trimming were inferred from the DNA itself. The sample contains fewer than 95,000 clones, 75% to 90% of them found a single time. Of the sample, 7.4% is held by the ten largest clones.

V is pruned by 6 bases and J by 3 bases, leaving 6 bases of the junction without a gene match. CDR1 and CDR2 (MDHEN, SYDVKM) derive from the germline V gene. Inclusive of the bounding cysteine and phenylalanine, the CDR3 is 14 residues long. Here the CDR3 DNA is all that survives: 42 bases in frame from base 1. Overall study outcomes, separate from this receptor: Linkage disequilibrium might explain the correlated functional status among segregating V segments, but an unknown experimental factor could not be excluded. The presence/absence analyses assumed that sequencing depth was roughly uniform across donors, and that assumption may not be true. An earlier analysis of approximately 530 of the donors showed that most TCR beta V segments appeared in productive rearrangements either about 87% or about 30% of the time, which broadly matched IMGT annotations. Most TCR sequences were observed very rarely across donors, whereas some public TCRs were present in many individuals. The classifier was reported to diagnose cytomegalovirus status with high specificity and sensitivity in both the original cohort and the validation cohort. A later analysis found that HLA-associated TCR beta chains were more clonally expanded and had lower generation probabilities than equally common non-associated chains. A further reported finding was that TCR beta sequences accurately predicted the HLA-A and HLA-B alleles for most subjects in the first cohort. In vitro tests confirmed that three of the cytomegalovirus-associated TCR beta chains recognize cytomegalovirus antigens. A later genetic analysis reported fewer N-insertions in productive TCRs among donors in an Asian-associated ancestry cluster than the roughly 620-donor mean. This cohort had only TCR beta chains sequenced, and the lack of alpha or paired-chain data limited which features could be detected. The sequencing pipeline was judged likely to have produced a cluster of highly shared sequence variants as a technical artifact. Strong co-occurrence of HLA alleles, especially DR and DQ, made assigning TCR associations to individual alleles difficult. The study listed 150 to 200 TCR beta chains as associated with cytomegalovirus. The only immune exposure information available for the cohort was CMV serostatus. In a later analysis, TCR association rates were found to vary across HLA loci, with the most associated TCRs seen for DRB1 alleles and the fewest for HLA-C alleles. Because some donors lacked HLA typing at each locus, the association tests relied only on the typed subset. In a later analysis, most CMV-associated TCR beta chains were found to appear HLA-restricted, with HLA associations seemingly driven largely by CMV exposure. An association between a missense DCLRE1C variant and V-gene and J-gene trimming of TCR beta chains was found in a later genetic analysis and replicated in an independent cohort. A later analysis reported that several top co-occurrence clusters appeared linked to parvovirus B19, influenza, CMV and Epstein-Barr virus. Because counts were too low, more than 15 rarely observed V segments, including chromosome 9 orphons, were left out of the earlier analysis of approximately 500 of the donors. Some IMGT-functional V segments, including TRBV6-2 and TRBV6-3, could not be told apart with the 87-base-pair reads, so those segments were excluded. The authors suggested that the approach could potentially be extended to other disease states and immunological phenotypes. Specific HLA alleles were associated with 18,000 or so TCR beta sequences at a false discovery rate of 0.05 in a later analysis.

This chain joins TRBV28 to TRBJ2-3, and 7 junction bases match TRBD2. Sequencing was performed on PBMCs. The sequence was obtained from a middle-aged man in good health and CMV-seropositive. The CDR3 has the sequence CASRPLGRTDTQYF. The nucleotide sequence is TGTGCCAGCAGACCACTCGGGAGGACAGATACGCAGTATTTT.